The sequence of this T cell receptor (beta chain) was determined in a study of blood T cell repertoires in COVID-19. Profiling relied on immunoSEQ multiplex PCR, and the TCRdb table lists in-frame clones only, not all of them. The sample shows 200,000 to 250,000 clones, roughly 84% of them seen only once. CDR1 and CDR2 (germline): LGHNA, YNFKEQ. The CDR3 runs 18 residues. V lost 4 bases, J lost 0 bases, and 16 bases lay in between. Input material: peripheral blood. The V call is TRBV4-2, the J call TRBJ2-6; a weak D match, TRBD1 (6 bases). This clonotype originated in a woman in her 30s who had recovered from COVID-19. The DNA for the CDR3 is TGTGCCAGCAGCCTAGCCGGGACACGACACTCTGGGGCCAACGTCCTGACTTTC. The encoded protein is CASSLAGTRHSGANVLTF.